The clone carrying this TCR beta chain was observed a few times. This sample is drawn from a study of human T cells and chemical hapten exposure. TCRdb re-called the RACE reads with MiXCR, one entry per CDR3 protein. The data contain tens of thousands of distinct CDR3 sequences, about 8.9% of them singletons. Documented time point: pre-sensitization, week 0. Treatment specified: therapeutic diphenylcyclopropenone sensitization with weekly scalp DPC. This TCR was sampled from a woman aged 40 to 49 with alopecia areata. Some clones in this sample may be carry-over from other donors' samples. Sequencing was performed on whole blood, taken in connection with sensitization to the hapten diphenylcyclopropenone (DPC).

The CDR3 nucleotides read TGTGCCACCAGTTCCGGGACAGGGATGACGGGCAATCAGCCCCAGCATTTT. Residues: CATSSGTGMTGNQPQHF. The V and J genes are TRBV24-1 and TRBJ1-5; 9 positions match TRBD1. The CDR3 is 17 residues long. Germline CDR1 reads KGHDR; CDR2 reads SFDVKD. V was pared by 6 bases and J by 2 bases, with 10 bases of the junction left unmatched.